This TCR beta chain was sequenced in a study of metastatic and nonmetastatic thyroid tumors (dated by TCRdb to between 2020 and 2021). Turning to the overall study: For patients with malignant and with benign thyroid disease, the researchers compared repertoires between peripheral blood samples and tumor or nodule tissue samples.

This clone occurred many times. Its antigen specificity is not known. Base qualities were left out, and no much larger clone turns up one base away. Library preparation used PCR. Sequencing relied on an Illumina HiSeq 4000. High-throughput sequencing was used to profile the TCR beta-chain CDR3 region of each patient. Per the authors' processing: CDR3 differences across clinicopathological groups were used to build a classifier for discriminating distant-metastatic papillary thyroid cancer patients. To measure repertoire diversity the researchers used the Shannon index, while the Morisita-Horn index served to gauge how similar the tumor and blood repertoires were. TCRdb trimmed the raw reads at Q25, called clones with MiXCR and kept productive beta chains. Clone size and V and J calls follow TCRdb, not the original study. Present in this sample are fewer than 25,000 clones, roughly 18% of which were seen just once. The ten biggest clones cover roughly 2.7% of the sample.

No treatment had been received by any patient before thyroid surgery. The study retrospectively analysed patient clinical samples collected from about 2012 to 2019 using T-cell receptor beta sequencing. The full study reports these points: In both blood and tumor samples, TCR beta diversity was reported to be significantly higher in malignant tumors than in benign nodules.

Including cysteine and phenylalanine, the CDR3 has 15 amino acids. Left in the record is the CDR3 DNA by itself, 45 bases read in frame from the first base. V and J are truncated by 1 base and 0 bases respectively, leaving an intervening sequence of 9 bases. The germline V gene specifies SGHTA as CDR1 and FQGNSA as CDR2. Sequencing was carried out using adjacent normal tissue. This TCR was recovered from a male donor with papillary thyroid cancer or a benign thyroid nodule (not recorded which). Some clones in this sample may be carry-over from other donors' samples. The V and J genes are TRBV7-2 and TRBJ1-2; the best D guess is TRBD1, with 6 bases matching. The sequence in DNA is TGTGCCAGCAGCTTAGGGACAGTTGCTAACTATGGCTACACCTTC. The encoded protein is CASSLGTVANYGYTF.